This TCR beta chain was captured in a study of blood T cells in healthy people across ages. Study findings and constraints: Greater diversity and more naive CD4+ cells were seen in long-lived donors than in aged donors.

Caucasian individuals from Russia who were healthy and aged 6 to 90 acted as donors. Donors gave roughly 10 milliliters of peripheral blood apiece. The second PCR ran roughly 6 to 11 cycles with a sample-barcoded 5' primer and J-beta primers. TCRdb reprocessed the 5' RACE reads via MiXCR and lists one record per CDR3 protein. The data contain hundreds of thousands of distinct CDR3 sequences, around 48% of them singletons. With 6 bases clipped from V and 8 bases from J, the junction kept 4 bases outside the gene matches. The CDR3 totals 13 residues. Germline assignment: CDR1 MNHNS and CDR2 SASEGT. This clonotype was observed a handful of times. Its antigen is undetermined.

This TCR was sampled from a woman aged 60 to 75 in good health. The sequenced sample consisted of blood. The chain carries TRBV6-1 and TRBJ2-1; TRBD1 matches at 10 bases. The CDR3 region is CASRHGQGDEQFF. In DNA form, the CDR3 reads TGTGCCAGCAGACACGGACAGGGGGATGAGCAGTTCTTC.